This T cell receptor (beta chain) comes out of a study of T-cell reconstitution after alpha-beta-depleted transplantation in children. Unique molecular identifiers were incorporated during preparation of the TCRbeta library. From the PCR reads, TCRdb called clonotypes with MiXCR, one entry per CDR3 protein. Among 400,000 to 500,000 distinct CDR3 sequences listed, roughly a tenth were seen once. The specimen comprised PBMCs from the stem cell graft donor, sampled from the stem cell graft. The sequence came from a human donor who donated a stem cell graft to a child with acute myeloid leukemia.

CDR3 protein: CAWSVGGPGQPQHF. CDR3 coding DNA: TGTGCCTGGAGTGTCGGGGGCCCAGGTCAGCCCCAGCATTTT. The chain uses TRBV30 and TRBJ1-5, with D tentatively TRBD1 (6 bases). This CDR3 has 14 amino acids. V was shortened by 0 bases and J by 6 bases, with 12 bases between the two germline ends. Germline loops: CDR1 GTSNPN, CDR2 SVGIG (reference sequence).